One and the same sample provided the 2 T cell receptor beta chains below, sequenced in a study of T cells in Graves' hyperthyroidism and ophthalmopathy. There were TCR beta CDR3 regions amplified from RNA transcripts. A first-round RT-PCR of the TCR CDR3 used the HTBI primer set. MiXCR was run by TCRdb on the multiplex PCR reads, yielding one entry per CDR3 protein. The table lists 480,000 or so distinct CDR3 sequences, around 14% of them singletons, with over 15% in the top ten. Sequenced sample: blood. Receptors originate from a woman between 18 and 30 years old with Graves' hyperthyroidism.

This clonotype was counted a few times. The genes are TRBV20-1 and TRBJ1-5; TRBD1 is a possible D gene (6 bases). Germline CDR1 and CDR2: DFQATT and SNEGSKA (reference sequence). V lost 6 bases to trimming and J lost 1 base, with 10 bases between them. This CDR3 region has 13 residues. In nucleotides, the CDR3 is TGCAGTGCGTTTACAGGGAGCAATCAGCCCCAGCATTTT. This encodes CSAFTGSNQPQHF.

The V and J genes are TRBV27 and TRBJ2-7; 11 nucleotides match TRBD1. Trimming cost V 6 bases and J 3 bases; bases outside gene matches: 4. Per the germline V gene, CDR1 is MNHEY and CDR2 is SMNVEV (reference sequence). The CDR3 length is 14 residues. The CDR3 region is CASSLDRGLYEQYF. CDR3 bases: TGTGCCAGCAGCTTGGACAGGGGGCTCTACGAGCAGTACTTC.